This T cell receptor beta chain was captured by sequencing in a study of identical twins. TCRdb redid the calling of the 5' RACE reads with MiXCR, one entry per CDR3 protein. The data show 1.5 million or so distinct CDR3 sequences, with about 31% seen just once and under 0.35% held by the top ten. Trimming shortened V by 6 bases and J by 7 bases, and 18 bases separated the two germline ends. Germline CDR1 and CDR2: LNHDA and SQIVND (reference sequence). CDR3 size: 15 residues. This clonotype originated in a newborn girl in good health. J is TRBJ1-4 and V is TRBV19, with D hard to call. Material for sequencing was cord blood. The CDR3 loop reads CASSPRRVKSEKLFF. The CDR3 nucleotides are TGTGCCAGTAGCCCGAGGCGGGTTAAAAGTGAAAAACTGTTTTTT.